This TCR beta chain was identified in a study of shared clonotypes between healthy human individuals (dated by TCRdb to the early 2020s). Looking at the study overall: A few men and two women, aged 18 to 49 years, made up the cohort. For each donor, CD4 naive and CD4 memory were each run on three plates, CD8 naive on two plates, and CD8 memory on one plate. To estimate repertoire size and how much clonotypes are shared between individuals, the study performed deep sequencing of blood TCR repertoires from roughly five healthy adults. To increase sequencing depth and limit assay-specific biases, TCR repertoire library preparation and sequencing were carried out by different laboratories using diverse techniques. Between about 0.9 and 8.9 billion PBMCs per donor were obtained by leukapheresis. Results and caveats for the whole study, not just this receptor: The genetic and exposure-history diversity represented was limited by the small number of donors. About 5% of naive CD4, 3.5% of naive CD8, about 2.5% of memory CD4, and about 0.4% of memory CD8 clonotypes were shared across several donors. Sampling was restricted to blood, and TCR repertoires in tissue are likely to differ from TCR repertoires in blood. Pairwise subsampling led to the expectation that sequencing depth would affect the degree of clonotype sharing among donors. Incomplete sequencing was indicated by rarefaction of sorted-subset datasets, despite the large sequencing depth. Naive subsets generally had larger estimated clonotype richness than memory subsets. Clonotypes shared by all four sorted-subset donors showed higher generation probabilities than non-shared clonotypes.

With respect to this clone: It lacks a known antigen. No per-base quality is available; no much larger clone lies one base away.

Using the deep immunoSEQ assay, multiplex PCR amplified TCR CDR3 regions from genomic DNA. For each cell subset, the extracted genomic DNA was distributed evenly across all wells of several immunoSEQ 96-well plates, and each plate served as one replicate. For sorted subsets, 200 to 250 ng of genomic DNA, equivalent to 25,000 to 30,000 T cell genomes, went into each replicate PCR. Purified libraries were quantified with a Qubit 3.0 fluorometer, sized on a Bioanalyzer 2100, and re-quantified with the KAPA Library Quantification kit. Every immunoSEQ 96-well plate was sequenced on a dedicated single-read 150-cycle Illumina NextSeq 550 flow cell. The published analysis was carried out like this. Because the immunoSEQ output included only junctional sequences and no quality scores, the filtering could not be the same as the filtering used for full-length reads. Sequences were annotated with PyIR, a Python wrapper for IgBLAST v1.9, using IMGT germline references to assign V/J genes and CDR3. Any read was removed if the V/J assignment was weak (E-value above 1e-6), the CDR3 was missing, or the read contained stop codons, out-of-frame junctions, or ambiguous translated residues. A V3J clonotype was defined by an identical inferred V gene, J gene, and CDR3 amino acid sequence. The percentage overlap between two repertoires was calculated by dividing the number of shared unique clonotypes by the size of the smaller repertoire. Three approaches were used to assess repertoire richness: RTK rarefaction, the Chao1 estimator, and Recon v2.1 estimates of unobserved clonotypes. For all TCRbeta clonotypes obtained by the gDNA method from a handful of donors, generation probabilities were computed with OLGA. As stored in TCRdb, this immuneACCESS dataset retains in-frame rearrangements with V and J assigned. A fraction of the clones does not appear; measured against another copy, unresolved V genes explain less than half of the discrepancy, and the remainder lacks a known reason. D and trimming were read from the DNA, whereas the V and J calls and clone size are those reported in that table. The sample table records over 850,000 clones; 78% of these occur just once. Of the sample, 0.4% to 0.55% falls within the top ten clones.

From the cysteine up to the phenylalanine, the CDR3 has a length of 15 residues. Of the read, only the CDR3 DNA is kept; its 45 bases are in frame from base 1. CDR1 is given as GTSNPN and CDR2 as SVGIG, both from the germline V gene (reference sequence). For this chain, trimming is 3 bases at the V end and 4 bases at the J end, and the number of junction bases without a gene match is 11. The donors were healthy, HIV-negative adults with no recently reported acute infections or vaccinations. All donors were Caucasian adults living in Nashville, Tennessee, USA. CD4+ T cells were enriched through magnetic negative selection, after which naive cells were positively selected on CD45RA and the remaining negative fraction served as the memory subset. Blood was obtained by leukapheresis, after which PBMCs were separated by Ficoll-Histopaque density gradient centrifugation and cryopreserved in liquid nitrogen vapor phase. Analytical flow cytometry was used to check the purity and quantity of each magnetically sorted T cell population. Each sorted fraction had its genomic DNA isolated and then quantified by UV absorbance on a Nanodrop 2000c.

The sequenced material came from memory CD4+ T cells from PBMCs. The meaning of the sample's cell subset or site label: CD45RA-negative fraction. The sequence is built from TRBV30 and TRBJ1-2; 7 junctional bases match TRBD1. The sequence derives from a man aged 18 to 30 in good health. Some clones in this sample may be carry-over from other donors' samples. The DNA is TGTGCCTGGAGCCTCCTTCCTCAGGGGGGCTATGGCTACACCTTC. This sequence encodes CAWSLLPQGGYGYTF.